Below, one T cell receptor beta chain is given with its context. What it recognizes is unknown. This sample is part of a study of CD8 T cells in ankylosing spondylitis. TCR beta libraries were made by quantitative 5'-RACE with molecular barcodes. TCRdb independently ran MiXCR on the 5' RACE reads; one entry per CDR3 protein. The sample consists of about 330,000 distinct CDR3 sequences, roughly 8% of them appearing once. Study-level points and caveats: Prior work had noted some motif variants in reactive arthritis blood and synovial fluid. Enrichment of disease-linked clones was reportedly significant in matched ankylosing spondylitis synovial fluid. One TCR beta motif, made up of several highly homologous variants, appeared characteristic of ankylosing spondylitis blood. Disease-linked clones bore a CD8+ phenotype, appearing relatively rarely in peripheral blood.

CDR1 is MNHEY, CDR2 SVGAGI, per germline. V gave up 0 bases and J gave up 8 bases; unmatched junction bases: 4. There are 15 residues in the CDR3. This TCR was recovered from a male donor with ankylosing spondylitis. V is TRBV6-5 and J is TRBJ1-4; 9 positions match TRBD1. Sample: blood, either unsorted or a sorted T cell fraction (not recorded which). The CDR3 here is CASSYSGQGEEKLFF. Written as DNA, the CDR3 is TGTGCCAGCAGTTACTCGGGACAGGGAGAGGAAAAACTGTTTTTT.